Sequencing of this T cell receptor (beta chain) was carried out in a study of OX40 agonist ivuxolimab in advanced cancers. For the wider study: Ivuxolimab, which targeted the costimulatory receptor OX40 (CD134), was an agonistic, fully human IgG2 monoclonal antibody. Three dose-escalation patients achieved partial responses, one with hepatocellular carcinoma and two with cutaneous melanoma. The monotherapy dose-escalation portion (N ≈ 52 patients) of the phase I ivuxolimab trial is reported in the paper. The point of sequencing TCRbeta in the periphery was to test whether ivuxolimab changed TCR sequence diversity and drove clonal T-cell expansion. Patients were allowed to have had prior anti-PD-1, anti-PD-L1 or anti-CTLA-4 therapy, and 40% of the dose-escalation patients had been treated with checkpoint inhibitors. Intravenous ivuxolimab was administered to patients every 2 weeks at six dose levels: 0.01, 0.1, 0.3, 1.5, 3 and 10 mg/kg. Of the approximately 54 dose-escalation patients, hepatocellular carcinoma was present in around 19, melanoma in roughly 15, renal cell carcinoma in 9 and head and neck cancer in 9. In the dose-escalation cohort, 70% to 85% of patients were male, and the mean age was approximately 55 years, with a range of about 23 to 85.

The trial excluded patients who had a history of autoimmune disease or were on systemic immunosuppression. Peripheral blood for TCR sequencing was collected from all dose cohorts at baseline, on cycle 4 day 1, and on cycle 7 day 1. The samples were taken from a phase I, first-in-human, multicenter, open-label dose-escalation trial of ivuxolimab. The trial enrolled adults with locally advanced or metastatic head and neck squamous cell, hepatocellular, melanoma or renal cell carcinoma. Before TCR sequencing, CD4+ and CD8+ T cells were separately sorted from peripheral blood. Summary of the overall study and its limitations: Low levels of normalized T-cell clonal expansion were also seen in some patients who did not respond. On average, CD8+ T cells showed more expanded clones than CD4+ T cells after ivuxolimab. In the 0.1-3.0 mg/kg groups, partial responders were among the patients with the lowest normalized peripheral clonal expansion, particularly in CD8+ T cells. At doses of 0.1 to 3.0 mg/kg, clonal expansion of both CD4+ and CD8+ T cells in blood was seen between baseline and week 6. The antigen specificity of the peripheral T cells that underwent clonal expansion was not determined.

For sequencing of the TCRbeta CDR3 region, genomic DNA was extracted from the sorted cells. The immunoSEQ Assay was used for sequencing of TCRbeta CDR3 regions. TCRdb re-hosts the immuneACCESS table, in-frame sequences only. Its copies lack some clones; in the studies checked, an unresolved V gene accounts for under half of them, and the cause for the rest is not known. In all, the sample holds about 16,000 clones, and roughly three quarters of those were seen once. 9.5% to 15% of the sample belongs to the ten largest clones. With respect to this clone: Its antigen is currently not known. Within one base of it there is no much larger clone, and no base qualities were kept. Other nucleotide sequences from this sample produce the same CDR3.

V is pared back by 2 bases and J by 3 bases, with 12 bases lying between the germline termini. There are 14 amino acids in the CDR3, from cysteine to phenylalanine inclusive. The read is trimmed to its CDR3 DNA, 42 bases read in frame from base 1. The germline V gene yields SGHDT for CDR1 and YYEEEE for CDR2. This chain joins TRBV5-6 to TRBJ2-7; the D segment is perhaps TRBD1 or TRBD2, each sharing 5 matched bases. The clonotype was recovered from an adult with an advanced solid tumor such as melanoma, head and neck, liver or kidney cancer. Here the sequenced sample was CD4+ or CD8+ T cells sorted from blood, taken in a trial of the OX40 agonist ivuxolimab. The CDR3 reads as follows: CASSFGGPSYEQYF. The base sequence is TGTGCCAGCAGCTTTGGGGGACCTAGCTACGAGCAGTACTTC.